This T cell receptor (beta chain) was sequenced in a study of beta chain features in type 1 diabetes. Findings and caveats of the study: Using cDNA template may skew counts toward highly expressing activated cells.

With V trimmed by 5 bases and J by 1 base, 8 bases remained unmatched. The CDR3 is 16 residues long. The germline CDR1 and CDR2 sequences are SEHNR and FQNEAQ (reference sequence). In this sample, this clone turned up many times. Its matching antigen is unknown. This sample includes further DNA sequences coding for the same CDR3. As every portion of the isolated RNA was reverse transcribed, the sequencing read expressed TCRB transcripts. Some clones are missing from TCRdb's copy, which holds only in-frame ones; the method was immunoSEQ multiplex PCR. The sample records some 150,000 clones, less than 11% being singletons.

The source is a man aged 18-30 years in good health. The V call is TRBV7-9, the J call TRBJ2-3, with 8 bases fitting TRBD2. The sample comprised naive CD4+ T cells from blood. Written as DNA, the CDR3 is TGTGCCAGCAGCCCATTGGCGGGGGGCCGCACAGATACGCAGTATTTT. Translation gives CASSPLAGGRTDTQYF.